The clone carrying this TCR beta chain was observed a few times. From RNA transcripts, TCR beta CDR3 regions were amplified. In the first-round RT-PCR of the TCR CDR3, the HTBI primer set was used. TCRdb re-called the multiplex PCR reads through MiXCR, storing one row per CDR3 protein. The sample holds hundreds of thousands of distinct CDR3 sequences, roughly 17% seen once. This entry is derived from a study of T cells in Graves' hyperthyroidism and ophthalmopathy. Absent ophthalmopathy progression within 18 months defined stable Graves' hyperthyroidism. Patients were aged 18 to 65, had disease duration under 2 months, and had newly diagnosed hyperthyroidism. It was uncontrolled infection, other autoimmune disease, pregnancy or lactation that excluded patients. PBMCs were obtained from approximately 9.2 ml fresh peripheral blood. V lost 7 bases and J lost 3, with 17 bases in between. Germline V gene sequence: CDR1 MDHEN, CDR2 SYDVKM. The CDR3 has 15 amino acids.

This clonotype was obtained from a woman in her 30s with Graves' hyperthyroidism. Sequences were obtained from blood. This rearrangement joins TRBV28 to TRBJ2-3, with TRBD2 as a possible D gene (6 bases). The CDR3 reads CASNQRGSGTDTQYF. For the CDR3, the DNA is TGTGCCAGCAATCAACGAGGGAGCGGGACAGATACGCAGTATTTT.